This T cell receptor beta chain was sequenced in a study of vaccination and CD4 T cells after COVID-19. Study at large: Participants received two doses of either BNT162b2 or mRNA-1273 vaccine. Stimulation of the cells used overlapping spike peptide pools from SARS-CoV-2 and from the common cold coronaviruses HCoV-NL63, HCoV-OC43 and HCoV-229E. Control cultures, each given a CEFX pool, an HIV-1 Nef pool, or no peptide, were included. Whole-study results and caveats: A nonsignificant rise from roughly 22 to 38 was seen in the median number of SARS-CoV-2-reactive clonotypes.

The J segment lost 5 bases and the V segment lost 5 bases, leaving 4 bases of the junction unmatched. There are 15 residues in the CDR3. Looked up from germline, CDR1 is SGHTA and CDR2 is FQGNSA. Described treatment: approximately 9-day PBMC culture with coronavirus spike peptide pools or control peptides (ViraFEST assay). Once obtained from cultured CD4+ T cells, the DNA was sequenced using the Oncomine TCR Beta short-read assay. TCRdb re-called the PCR reads with MiXCR, one entry per CDR3 protein. The table records 10,000 to 15,000 distinct CDR3 sequences, more than 45% of them present only once. On this clonotype: Its target is not known.

The sequenced sample was CD4+ T cells from blood, cultured in vitro. V gene TRBV7-2 combines with J gene TRBJ2-1, with TRBD2 matching 12 bases. The TCR sequence derives from a human donor who had recovered from COVID-19. DNA of the CDR3: TGTGCCAGCAGCCCGGGACTAGCGGGTAACAATGAGCAGTTCTTC. This gives the protein CASSPGLAGNNEQFF.